These T cell receptor beta chains were read from a single sample in a study of control samples from healthy donors and cancer patients. Clones were read by immunoSEQ multiplex PCR, and TCRdb kept only the in-frame ones, dropping some. The table records 100,000 to 150,000 clones, more than 75% of them present only once. Sequenced material: blood. The receptors were gathered from a man between 18 and 29 years old in good health. Both conserved end residues are part of each CDR3. Fields, in order: D gene, V gene, clone size, J gene, CDR3 protein, CDR3 DNA. D genes are given only for firm matches. Not every row has a clone size; where given, it reads once, few, many or a size class.

TRBD1,TRBV7-9,.,TRBJ2-7,CASSPPGQDWSSYEQYF,TGTGCCAGCAGCCCCCCGGGACAGGATTGGAGCTCCTACGAGCAGTACTTC
.,TRBV29-1,.,TRBJ2-1,CSARPGLYNEQFF,TGCAGCGCCAGACCGGGACTGTACAATGAGCAGTTCTTC
.,TRBV3-1/TRBV3-2,.,TRBJ1-2,CASSQDLGRSGGYTF,TGTGCCAGCAGCCAAGATTTGGGCAGGTCGGGTGGCTACACCTTC
TRBD1,TRBV5-1,.,TRBJ1-6,CASSLEQGEVTPLHF,TGCGCCAGCAGCTTGGAACAGGGGGAAGTGACACCCCTCCACTTT
TRBD1,TRBV7-3,.,TRBJ1-2,CASSIDRGNYGYTF,TGTGCCAGCAGCATTGACAGGGGGAACTATGGCTACACCTTC
TRBD2,TRBV7-7,.,TRBJ2-1,CASSAGTSGNYNEQFF,TGTGCTAGCAGCGCCGGGACTAGCGGGAACTACAATGAGCAGTTCTTC
.,TRBV5-1,.,TRBJ1-2,CASSLRTTNYGYTF,TGCGCCAGCAGCCTTCGGACGACTAACTATGGCTACACCTTC
TRBD2,TRBV7-3,.,TRBJ2-7,CASSLIAGEVYEQYF,TGTGCCAGCAGCTTAATTGCGGGAGAGGTTTACGAGCAGTACTTC
.,TRBV5-1,.,TRBJ2-7,CASSLDGQSYEQYF,TGCGCCAGCAGCTTGGATGGACAGAGCTACGAGCAGTACTTC
TRBD2,TRBV10-2,.,TRBJ2-1,CASTPSGRVNEQFF,TGCGCCAGCACCCCTAGCGGGAGGGTAAATGAGCAGTTCTTC
.,TRBV11-2,.,TRBJ1-5,CASSLAGNSNQPQHF,TGTGCCAGCAGCTTAGCAGGGAATAGCAATCAGCCCCAGCATTTT
TRBD1,TRBV6-4,.,TRBJ2-2,CASKGQGETGELFF,TGTGCCAGCAAGGGACAGGGCGAAACCGGGGAGCTGTTTTTT
TRBD1,TRBV7-2,.,TRBJ1-1,CASSLWGQGVREAFF,TGTGCCAGCAGCTTATGGGGGCAGGGGGTTAGAGAAGCTTTCTTT
TRBD1,TRBV19,once,TRBJ1-1,CASSPMTGGSEAFF,TGTGCCAGTAGTCCCATGACAGGGGGCTCTGAAGCTTTCTTT
.,TRBV10-1,once,TRBJ2-1,CASSPQPGFYNEQFF,TGCGCCAGCAGTCCCCAACCGGGATTTTACAATGAGCAGTTCTTC
.,TRBV11-2,.,TRBJ2-1,CATSFGSGYGEQFF,TGTGCCACCAGCTTCGGCTCGGGATACGGTGAGCAGTTCTTC
TRBD2,TRBV5-6,.,TRBJ2-1,CASSHKGLAVYNEQFF,TGTGCCAGCAGCCACAAGGGGCTAGCGGTTTACAATGAGCAGTTCTTC
.,TRBV19,.,TRBJ2-7,CASSIGSGTPSYEQYF,TGTGCCAGTAGTATAGGGTCCGGGACACCTTCCTACGAGCAGTACTTC
.,TRBV11-3,.,TRBJ2-1,CASSLDPGNEQFF,TGTGCCAGCAGCTTAGATCCCGGGAATGAGCAGTTCTTC